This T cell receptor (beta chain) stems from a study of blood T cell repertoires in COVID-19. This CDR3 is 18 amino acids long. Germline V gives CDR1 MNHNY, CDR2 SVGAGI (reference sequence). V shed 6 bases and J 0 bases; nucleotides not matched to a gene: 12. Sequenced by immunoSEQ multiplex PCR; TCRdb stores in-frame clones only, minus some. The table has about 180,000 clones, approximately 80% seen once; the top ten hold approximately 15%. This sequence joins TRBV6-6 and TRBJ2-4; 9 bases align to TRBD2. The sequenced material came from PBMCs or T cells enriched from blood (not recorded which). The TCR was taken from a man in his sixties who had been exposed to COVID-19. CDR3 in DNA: TGTGCCAGCAGACGAGCCGGGACTAGCCTACGAGCCAAAAACATTCAGTACTTC. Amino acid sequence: CASRRAGTSLRAKNIQYF.